This record concerns one T cell receptor (beta chain) sequence. Germline assignment: CDR1 SNHLY and CDR2 FYNNEI. The CDR3 is made up of 17 amino acids. The trim removed 6 bases at V and 0 bases at J, leaving 7 bases unmatched. The table came from immunoSEQ multiplex PCR; TCRdb's copy has only in-frame clones and leaves some out. This table has about 95,000 clones, about 88% appearing once. This record comes from a study of control samples from healthy donors and cancer patients. This sequence joins TRBV2 and TRBJ2-5; 13 bases align to TRBD2. This clonotype originated in a woman in her sixties or seventies in good health. The specimen was blood. CDR3 in DNA: TGTGCCAGCAGAGGACTAGCGGGAGCCACGTACCAAGAGACCCAGTACTTC. Translation gives CASRGLAGATYQETQYF.